The clone carrying this TCR beta chain was seen a handful of times. This sample is part of a study of cytomegalovirus exposure and HLA in healthy donors. Study in general: Caucasian-associated ancestry cluster membership applied to about 80% of some 400 genotyped donors.

Per the germline V gene, CDR1 is SGHNT and CDR2 is YYREEE (reference sequence). The CDR3 covers 15 residues. V was clipped by 1 base and J by 11 bases; unmatched bases: 12. The PCR used 60 Vbeta and 13 Jbeta primers. Assay used: immunoSEQ multiplex PCR; TCRdb lists only in-frame clones, some missing. The sample contains 130,000 or so clones, about 8.5% of which appear only once. The specimen was PBMCs. This sequence originates from a man between 35 and 55 years old in good health and CMV-seronegative. The J gene is TRBJ2-5, the V gene TRBV5-4; 9 nucleotides line up with TRBD2. CDR3 DNA sequence: TGTGCCAGCAGCTTGAGGAGCGGGGGGTTAAGTGAGCAGTACTTC. Its protein is CASSLRSGGLSEQYF.